This paragraph covers one T cell receptor beta chain sequence. The antigen remains undetermined. The CDR3 is made up of 12 amino acids. Each CDR3 protein is one row after TCRdb ran MiXCR on the 5' RACE reads. Of some 64,000 distinct CDR3 sequences in the sample, 9% to 9.5% were seen once. This sample stems from a study of T-cell memory formation after mild COVID-19. For the study at large: Largely, TCR clusters stayed within a single donor.

Study-level points and caveats: Whether day 37 second-wave clones are SARS-CoV-2-specific was not confirmed. Several responding clones turned up in pre-infection memory, indicating that cross-reactive memory may have taken part. Chiefly within CM and EM were the contracting CD4+ clones; CD8+ ones were within EMRA.

The clonotype was recovered from a man aged 18 to 29 who had mild COVID-19 (a few samples of this study predate the infection). Cell type and time point are not known. Material for sequencing was PBMCs or a T cell subset sorted from them (not recorded which). V gene TRBV3-2 combines with J gene TRBJ2-7. TRBV3-2 is an annotated pseudogene. The CDR3 loop is CASSLRVGEQYF. In nucleotides, the CDR3 is TGTGCCAGCAGCCTAAGAGTCGGTGAGCAGTACTTC.